The source of this T cell receptor beta chain is a study of cytomegalovirus exposure and HLA in healthy donors. Vbeta (60) and Jbeta (13) primers were used in the PCR. TCRdb's copy holds only in-frame clones and misses some; the assay was immunoSEQ multiplex PCR. The repertoire holds roughly 140,000 clones, with 65% to 75% as singletons. Points from the study as a whole: For most TCR beta V segments, an earlier analysis put the productive rate at about 90% or about 30% of the time. Common viral pathogens seemed, in a later analysis, to connect with several of the most significant clusters.

Donors likely had unrecorded immune exposures despite being nominally healthy when sampled. Worth noting for this clone: Its antigen remains unidentified.

This TCR was sampled from a man aged 55 to 70 in good health and CMV-seronegative. Material for sequencing was PBMCs.

CDR3 loop: CASSVGDRVPYEQYF. Written as DNA, the CDR3 is TGTGCCAGCAGCGTAGGAGACAGGGTTCCCTACGAGCAGTACTTC. This sequence joins TRBV9 and TRBJ2-7, with 7 positions matching TRBD1. V was clipped by 0 bases and J by 2 bases; unmatched bases: 5. Looked up from germline, CDR1 is SGDLS and CDR2 is YYNGEE. The CDR3 length is 15 residues. The whole variable domain, filled in from reference TRBV9 and TRBJ2-7, reads DSGVTQTPKHLITATGQRVTLRCSPRSGDLSVYWYQQSLDQGLQFLIQYYNGEERAKGNILERFSAQQFPDLHSELNLSSLELGDSALYFCASSVGDRVPYEQYFGPGTRLTVT.